This is a list of T cell receptor beta chains from one sample in a study of PD-1 blockade in classical Hodgkin lymphoma. Produced via immunoSEQ multiplex PCR; TCRdb's table is partial and in-frame only. The sample yields approximately 25,000 clones, around 80% seen once. The sample was CD4+ T cells from blood, taken at baseline. The receptor source for this set is a human donor with classical Hodgkin lymphoma. Each CDR3 is given without its conserved first and last residue. Clone size appears in some rows only: once, few, many, or a class for an expanded clone.

length,J,size,V,CDR3
13,TRBJ1-4,once,TRBV5-3,ARSLLGVANEKLF
13,TRBJ2-1,-,TRBV11-3,ASSSSGLGLDEQF
13,TRBJ2-5,once,TRBV7-3,ASSLTGTDQETQY
14,TRBJ1-4,-,TRBV18,ASSPPGTALNEKLF
10,TRBJ1-1,-,TRBV7-9,ASSPGVTEAF
15,TRBJ1-4,-,TRBV10-1,ASSESIKGTTNEKLF
11,TRBJ2-7,-,TRBV28,ASRTGLGYEQY
11,TRBJ2-3,-,TRBV5-3,ARSPDTPDTQY
12,TRBJ2-3,-,TRBV5-1,ASSLAGLADTQY
11,TRBJ1-1,-,TRBV6-1,ASSEVEGTEAF
13,-,-,TRBV7-7,ASSLLRGAGNEQF
14,TRBJ1-1,-,TRBV13,ASSLGKFQGNTEAF
12,TRBJ2-2,-,TRBV2,ASSGRPRAGELF
13,TRBJ1-5,once,TRBV28,ASSPSGGPNQPQH
15,TRBJ1-5,once,TRBV23-1,ASSQWQGENSNQPQH
11,TRBJ1-1,-,TRBV6-5,ASSYSQNTEAF
11,TRBJ2-1,-,TRBV6-4,ASSDSGGRRQF
11,TRBJ1-5,-,TRBV6-6,ASTAIEDQPQH
10,TRBJ2-4,-,TRBV7-2,ASSQNLFYQY
13,TRBJ2-7,few,TRBV11-2,ASSLGWVGSYEQY
15,TRBJ2-7,-,TRBV18,ASSPRSRTGGGYEQY
11,TRBJ1-5,-,TRBV18,ASSPGEHQPQH
13,TRBJ2-1,-,TRBV7-6,ASSLGLAGNNEQF
14,TRBJ2-7,-,TRBV27,ASSLSNPAGGHEQY
11,TRBJ1-2,-,TRBV9,ASSVGGDYGYT
14,TRBJ2-2,few,TRBV2,ASSVLGQGNTGELF
14,TRBJ1-3,-,TRBV6-1,ASSDRGPPSGNTIY
11,TRBJ1-2,-,TRBV27,ASSLDGGYGYT
11,TRBJ1-1,-,TRBV6-5,ASSRTSPTEAF
13,TRBJ2-7,-,TRBV18,ASSPRVTGSNEQY
12,TRBJ2-3,once,TRBV11-2,ASSTGYSTDTQY
12,TRBJ2-6,-,TRBV30,ACRRASGANVLT
12,TRBJ2-2,-,TRBV28,ASRQGSNTGELF
16,TRBJ2-1,-,TRBV18,ASSQRLAGGLGDNEQF
12,TRBJ1-2,few,TRBV5-6,ASSLLRQIHGYT
12,TRBJ1-2,few,TRBV6-5,ASSYSTRNYGYT
11,TRBJ1-2,-,TRBV6-1,ASRGDRRYGYT
14,TRBJ2-5,-,TRBV18,ASSALAGPYQETQY
14,TRBJ1-2,once,TRBV7-8,ASSTHKGGVGYGYT
9,TRBJ2-7,-,TRBV20-1,SASGAHEQY
17,TRBJ1-5,-,TRBV2,ASSGFGGGGHKSNQPQH
13,TRBJ1-4,-,TRBV4-3,ASSQPGQLNEKLF
14,TRBJ1-3,-,TRBV9,ASSVSSGDSGNTIY
12,TRBJ1-1,-,TRBV6-4,ASKTDRENTEAF
10,TRBJ2-1,-,TRBV6-1,ASSDIYNEQF
13,TRBJ1-2,-,TRBV6-5,ASSYSKPLLAGYT
13,TRBJ1-2,-,TRBV7-9,ASSLFASENYGYT
11,TRBJ1-2,few,TRBV5-1,ASSIGLNYGYT
12,TRBJ2-7,-,TRBV28,ASSSRTHPYEQY
12,TRBJ2-3,-,TRBV7-8,ASTRYDRTDTQY
13,TRBJ1-5,few,TRBV30,AFREGTGGSQPQH
13,TRBJ2-5,-,TRBV7-9,ASSSPGPSGETQY
12,TRBJ1-6,-,TRBV4-2,ASRPPSRNSPLH
12,TRBJ1-1,-,TRBV23-1,ASSQGGENTEAF